A selection of T cell receptor beta chains follows, all from one sample in a study of a mutant IDH1 vaccine in newly diagnosed glioma. The protocol was immunoSEQ multiplex PCR, while the TCRdb copy is restricted to in-frame clones and leaves out a portion. The table records some 120,000 clones, around 80% of them present only once. These receptors have no known antigen. The sequencing used PBMCs, collected from a glioma patient whose treatment included an IDH1 peptide vaccine. These TCRs come from a man in his forties with glioma. The CDR3 runs from the conserved cysteine through the conserved F or W. The D gene is left open where the match is weak. The size entry is marked missing in some rows and otherwise reads once, few, many or a size class.

>TRBV15|TRBJ2-7|-|-
TGTGCCACCAGCAGAGAACAGGGCGGCGAGCAGTACTTC
CATSREQGGEQYF
>TRBV30|TRBJ1-5|-|-
TGTGCCTGGAGTGGATCCTATAGCAATCAGCCCCAGCATTTT
CAWSGSYSNQPQHF
>TRBV5-6|TRBJ2-5|TRBD1|-
TGTGCCAGCAGCTTACCCGGGACAGGGAGATTAGAGACCCAGTACTTC
CASSLPGTGRLETQYF
>TRBV27|TRBJ1-2|TRBD1|-
TGTGCCAGCAGTTCGCCCGACAGGGGGCCTGGCTACACCTTC
CASSSPDRGPGYTF
>TRBV7-2|TRBJ1-6|-|-
TGTGCCAGCAGCTTTGAGAACGCGAGGAATTCACCCCTCCACTTT
CASSFENARNSPLHF
>TRBV7-2|TRBJ1-2|-|-
TGTGCCAGCAGCTTAGGGGGAGGCATGAGCCGTGGCTACACCTTC
CASSLGGGMSRGYTF
>TRBV4-3|TRBJ2-2|-|-
TGCGCCAGCAGCCAAGTAGCCGGCACCGGGGAGCTGTTTTTT
CASSQVAGTGELFF
>TRBV29-1|TRBJ2-7|TRBD1|-
TGCAGCGTTCCGGGACAGGGGGTCCGCTACGAGCAGTACTTC
CSVPGQGVRYEQYF
>TRBV5-6|TRBJ1-3|-|-
TGTGCCAGCAGCCCAGCCTATGCAGACACCATATATTTT
CASSPAYADTIYF
>TRBV5-6|TRBJ1-1|-|-
TGTGCCAGCAGCTTGGAGGCGGGACTGGGCGGAGGGGCTTTCTTT
CASSLEAGLGGGAFF
>TRBV9|TRBJ2-5|-|-
TGTGCCAGCAGCGTAGGGGTGGTTGGCGAGACCCAGTACTTC
CASSVGVVGETQYF
>TRBV15|TRBJ2-5|-|-
TGTGCCACCAGCGGCTTGGGCGGGCAAGAGACCCAGTACTTC
CATSGLGGQETQYF
>TRBV4-3|TRBJ1-5|-|few
TGCGCCAGCAGCCAAGGACAGGGCAATCAGCCCCAGCATTTT
CASSQGQGNQPQHF
>TRBV10-2|TRBJ2-7|TRBD2|-
TGCGCCACAACTTTGGCGGGAGATGAGCAGTACTTC
CATTLAGDEQYF
>TRBV7-9|TRBJ1-2|TRBD1|-
TGTGCCAGCAGCTTAGCTTCGACAGGGGTGTCGGGCTACACCTTC
CASSLASTGVSGYTF
>TRBV30|TRBJ2-7|-|-
TGTGCCTGGAACGAGGGAACCGAGCAGTACTTC
CAWNEGTEQYF
>TRBV30|TRBJ1-1|TRBD1|-
TGTGCCTTGCAAACCTACAGGGGGTGGACTGAAGCTTTCTTT
CALQTYRGWTEAFF
>TRBV10-3|TRBJ1-3|TRBD1|-
TGTGCCGCCAGACAGGGGGCGTCTGGAAACACCATATATTTT
CAARQGASGNTIYF
>TRBV7-9|TRBJ1-3|-|-
TGTGCCAGCAGCTCCTGGCGTCCTGGAAACACCATATATTTT
CASSSWRPGNTIYF
>TRBV19|TRBJ2-7|TRBD2|-
TGTGCCAGTAGCAAGACTAGCGGGCCCTTCACCGAGCAGTACTTC
CASSKTSGPFTEQYF
>TRBV6-5|TRBJ2-3|-|-
TGTGCCACAAACGAGGGGGGCCACACAGATACGCAGTATTTT
CATNEGGHTDTQYF
>TRBV28|TRBJ1-2|-|-
TGTGCCAGCAGTTTCATCGTAGGAGGAGATGGCTACACCTTC
CASSFIVGGDGYTF
>TRBV18|TRBJ1-5|-|few
TGTGCCAGCTCAACAGACAATCAGCCCCAGCATTTT
CASSTDNQPQHF
>TRBV9|TRBJ2-1|-|-
TGTGCCAGCAGCAACCGGGACTTCTCCTACAATGAGCAGTTCTTC
CASSNRDFSYNEQFF
>TRBV6-1|TRBJ2-5|-|-
TGTGCCAGCAGCCCCTTTCCGGGAAAGACCCAGTACTTC
CASSPFPGKTQYF
>TRBV10-2|TRBJ2-2|-|-
TGCGCCAGCAAGGCCAGGGTTGATGGAAACACCGGGGAGCTGTTTTTT
CASKARVDGNTGELFF
>TRBV10-2|TRBJ2-3|-|-
TGCGCCAGCAGTGAGCTGGGGGGGGGCAGAGATACGCAGTATTTT
CASSELGGGRDTQYF
>TRBV7-2|TRBJ2-3|-|-
TGTGCCAGCAGCCCCCGTGGCGCGGGGGCGACAGATACGCAGTATTTT
CASSPRGAGATDTQYF
>TRBV19|TRBJ1-5|TRBD1|few
TGTGCCAGTAGTATGCGGGACAGGGGCCAGCCCCAGCATTTT
CASSMRDRGQPQHF
>TRBV5-1|TRBJ2-7|TRBD2|-
TGCGCCAGCAGCTTCAGCGGGAGCTCCTACGAGCAGTACTTC
CASSFSGSSYEQYF
>TRBV19|TRBJ1-5|-|-
TGTGCCAGTAGTACGGATAGCAATCAGCCCCAGCATTTT
CASSTDSNQPQHF
>TRBV7-9|TRBJ1-2|TRBD1|-
TGTGCCAGCAGCCAAGCGACAGGGGGCGCCTATGGCTACACCTTC
CASSQATGGAYGYTF
>TRBV6-1|TRBJ1-5|-|-
TGTGCCAGCAGTGAAAGGAATCAGCCCCAGCATTTT
CASSERNQPQHF
>TRBV30|TRBJ2-3|TRBD1|-
TGTGCCTGGAGTGTCCCGGGACAGGGACACCTGGATACGCAGTATTTT
CAWSVPGQGHLDTQYF
>TRBV18|TRBJ2-3|TRBD1|-
TGTGCCAGCTCACCACGTCAGGGGGCGCAAGGTACGCAGTATTTT
CASSPRQGAQGTQYF
>TRBV6-5|TRBJ2-5|-|-
TGTGCCAGCAGTTACAGGGTCGGAGAGACCCAGTACTTC
CASSYRVGETQYF
>TRBV30|TRBJ1-1|-|-
TGTGCCTGGAGGCCAAATAATGAAGCTTTCTTT
CAWRPNNEAFF
>TRBV27|TRBJ2-3|-|once
TGTGCCACCAACAGGGACTACACTGGGACAGATACGCAGTATTTT
CATNRDYTGTDTQYF
>TRBV18|TRBJ1-5|-|-
TGTGCCAGCTCAGATGACCGTCTTAGCAATCAGCCCCAGCATTTT
CASSDDRLSNQPQHF
>TRBV29-1|TRBJ2-3|TRBD1|-
TGCAGCGTTGAAGGGAACAGGGGGGCTGAGGTCGGTTTCACAGATACGCAGTATTTT
CSVEGNRGAEVGFTDTQYF
>TRBV4-3|TRBJ2-1|TRBD2|-
TGCGCCAGCAGCCATCTGAGCGGGGGGGCCTCCTACAATGAGCAGTTCTTC
CASSHLSGGASYNEQFF
>TRBV6-1|TRBJ1-2|-|-
TGTGCCAGCAGTGAGGCTTTCCACGATTCCCTCTATGGCTACACCTTC
CASSEAFHDSLYGYTF
>TRBV27|TRBJ2-2|TRBD2|many
TGTGCCAGCAGTTTCGGGGGGGCTAGCGGCACCACCGGGGAGCTGTTTTTT
CASSFGGASGTTGELFF
>TRBV5-4|TRBJ2-5|TRBD2|once
TGTGCCAGCAGTCTTGGGGCTAGCGGGAGCGGAGAGACCCAGTACTTC
CASSLGASGSGETQYF
>TRBV19|TRBJ2-5|TRBD2|-
TGTGCCAGTAGTGCTAGCGGGGGGGCCTTGGCAGAGACCCAGTACTTC
CASSASGGALAETQYF
>TRBV10-3|TRBJ1-5|-|-
TGTGCCATCAGTGAGGCGGGCAATCAGCCCCAGCATTTT
CAISEAGNQPQHF
>TRBV6-1|TRBJ1-5|-|-
TGTGCCAGCAGGGGAGCGGTTCAGCCCCAGCATTTT
CASRGAVQPQHF
>TRBV13|TRBJ2-5|-|-
TGTGCCAGCAGCCCCTCCTCGACGACCCAGTACTTC
CASSPSSTTQYF